This T cell receptor beta chain was sequenced in a study of memory CD4+ T cells and cytomegalovirus serostatus. Single viable CD3+CD4+CD8-CD45RO+ cells were sorted as the memory CD4+ T cells. Donors' CMV status reflects serum IgG against pp150, pp28, p38, p52. This table comes from immunoSEQ multiplex PCR, and its TCRdb copy is limited to in-frame clones, with some not included. This table has more than 50,000 clones, approximately 78% appearing once. Broader study findings: Repertoires predicted CMV serostatus with median bootstrapped AUC of about 0.96. Of approximately 160 reported CMV TCRbeta sequences, 65 to 85 were found in memory CD4+ repertoires.

Details on this clone: The antigen is not known.

The CDR3 covers 13 residues. The V and J ends lost 4 bases and 5 bases, in that order; junction bases with no gene match: 1. The germline CDR1 and CDR2 sequences are KGHSH and LQKENI. This chain joins TRBV18 and TRBJ2-7; 11 bases agree with TRBD1. This clonotype originated in an adult in good health and CMV-seronegative. The sequencing sample was made of memory CD4+ T cells from blood. CDR3 coding DNA: TGTGCCAGCTCACAGGGACAGGGGGACGAGCAGTACTTC. Its translation is CASSQGQGDEQYF.